Presented here are 14 T cell receptor beta chains from one specimen sequenced in a study of post-analysis software for immune sequencing data. General study findings and limits: The five TRBV segments detected at higher frequency in patients than in controls included TRBV5-6, TRBV5-1 and TRBV20-1.

The antigens these receptors bind are not known. Included in the TCR beta cDNA libraries were unique molecular identifiers. TCRdb reanalysed the PCR reads using MiXCR and keeps one entry per CDR3 protein. The sample includes 600,000 to 750,000 distinct CDR3 sequences, around 60% seen only once; the top ten take approximately 11%. Sequences were obtained from blood. The origin of the receptors is a girl aged 2 to 10 with multiple sclerosis.

The rearrangement joins TRBV5-5 to TRBJ2-4; D is possibly TRBD1 or TRBD2 (5 bases each). V lost 2 bases and J 9 bases, leaving 24 bases between the germline ends. This CDR3 spans 17 amino acids. Germline V gene sequence: CDR1 SGHKS, CDR2 YYEKEE (reference sequence). CDR3 amino acids: CASSFFSSGTPEGIQYF. The CDR3 DNA sequence: TGTGCCAGCAGCTTCTTTTCCTCCGGGACCCCCGAGGGCATTCAGTACTTC. Drawing the rest from reference TRBV5-5 and TRBJ2-4, the complete variable domain is DAGVTQSPTHLIKTRGQQVTLRCSPISGHKSVSWYQQVLGQGPQFIFQYYEKEERGRGNFPDRFSARQFPNYSSELNVNALLLGDSALYLCASSFFSSGTPEGIQYFGAGTRLSVL.

The chain employs TRBV6-5 and TRBJ1-2; TRBD1 matches 8 bases. The J segment lost 5 bases and the V segment lost 2 bases, leaving 4 bases of the junction unmatched. CDR3 size: 14 residues. The germline CDR1 and CDR2 sequences are MNHEY and SVGAGI. CDR3 protein: CASSYARGHYGYTF. The CDR3 bases are TGTGCCAGCAGTTACGCCAGGGGGCATTATGGCTACACCTTC.

This chain joins TRBV7-3 and TRBJ2-7, with 8 bases identical to TRBD2. The J call could be wrong; TRBJ2-5 is a better fit for the DNA end. The germline V gene encodes CDR1 SGHTA and CDR2 FQGTGA. This CDR3 has 18 amino acids. The chain's CDR3 is CASSLTFWREAKQETQYF. CDR3 DNA: TGTGCCAGCAGCTTAACGTTCTGGCGGGAGGCGAAACAAGAGACCCAGTACTTC.

This clonotype was picked up a small number of times. This chain links TRBV6-1 with TRBJ2-7, with D perhaps TRBD1 (5 bases). V lost 2 bases, J lost 3 bases, and 8 bases lay in between. The CDR3 has 13 amino acids. CDR1 is MNHNS and CDR2 is SASEGT in the germline V gene. CDR3 in DNA: TGTGCCAGCAGTGAACGACAGAACTACGAGCAGTACTTC. It specifies CASSERQNYEQYF.

This chain uses TRBV6-2 or TRBV6-3 with TRBJ2-4, with D perhaps TRBD2 (5 bases). V lost 6 bases, J lost 0 bases, and 30 bases lay in between. This CDR3 is 21 amino acids long. Germline V gene lookup returns CDR1 MNHEY and CDR2 SVGEGT. CDR3: CASSLGISATRPDLAKNIQYF. DNA for the CDR3: TGTGCCAGCAGCCTCGGGATCTCGGCCACAAGACCTGACTTAGCCAAAAACATTCAGTACTTC.

This CDR3 reads CASSGRDSISNQPQHF. The CDR3 bases are TGTGCCAGCAGTGGCCGGGACAGTATTAGCAATCAGCCCCAGCATTTT. V and J are TRBV2 and TRBJ1-5; 7 positions match TRBD1. V lost 4 bases and J lost 0; bases outside the gene matches: 6. Germline V gene data show CDR1 as SNHLY and CDR2 as FYNNEI. The CDR3 contains 16 residues.

The chain is built from TRBV5-1 and TRBJ2-5; D gene ambiguous. Germline V CDR1 and CDR2: SGHRS, YFSETQ. The germline V and J ends were trimmed by 1 base and 2 bases, with 12 bases remaining between them. This CDR3 has 15 amino acids. CDR3 loop: CASSLNAGIQETQYF. CDR3 sequence (DNA): TGCGCCAGCAGCTTGAATGCAGGCATTCAAGAGACCCAGTACTTC.

This clonotype has more than one count but fewer than ten. The V call is TRBV28, the J call TRBJ2-5; 10 bases align to TRBD2. The CDR3 length is 17 residues. Germline trimming cut 5 bases from V and 5 bases from J; bases unmatched to any gene: 14. Germline V gene data show CDR1 as MDHEN and CDR2 as SYDVKM. The DNA for the CDR3 is TGTGCCAGCAGTCCGATCCAGCGGGAGGGAGAGGTGGAGACCCAGTACTTC. It is translated as CASSPIQREGEVETQYF.

The genes are TRBV20-1 and TRBJ2-7; perhaps TRBD2 as D (6 bases). With 3 bases removed from V and 0 bases from J, the gap between germline ends came to 9 bases. This CDR3 spans 13 amino acids. CDR1 is DFQATT and CDR2 is SNEGSKA in the germline V gene (reference sequence). The DNA for the CDR3 is TGCAGTGCTAGGACTAGAAGCTCCTACGAGCAGTACTTC. Its protein is CSARTRSSYEQYF.

The J gene is TRBJ2-1, the V gene TRBV5-1; 13 bases align to TRBD2. There are 17 residues in the CDR3. V dropped 0 bases and J dropped 7; count of bases not matched to a gene: 7. Germline V gene lookup returns CDR1 SGHRS and CDR2 YFSETQ. CDR3 protein: CASSLAGLAGVGNEQFF. In DNA, the CDR3 is TGCGCCAGCAGCTTGGCCGGACTAGCGGGAGTAGGGAATGAGCAGTTCTTC.

The CDR3 DNA reads as TGTGCCACCATCCCCCCCCGGGTTTGGGGCGAGCAGTACTTC. As protein: CATIPPRVWGEQYF. The genes are TRBV25-1 and TRBJ2-5; D unclear. The J call could be wrong; TRBJ2-7 is a better fit for the DNA end. The germline V gene encodes CDR1 MGHDK and CDR2 SYGVNS. The CDR3 consists of 14 residues.

This sequence joins TRBV28 and TRBJ2-5; possible D gene TRBD1, 5 bases. There are 16 residues in the CDR3. Germline V gene sequence: CDR1 MDHEN, CDR2 SYDVKM. Between the trimmed V and J ends, which lost 7 bases and 2 bases, there was a span of 20 bases. The CDR3 is CASIAWGRMGQETQYF. CDR3 nucleotides: TGTGCCAGCATCGCCTGGGGCAGGATGGGGCAAGAGACCCAGTACTTC.

The chain combines TRBV29-1 with TRBJ2-3, with 7 positions matching TRBD2. The CDR3 is 17 amino acids. The germline V gene encodes CDR1 SQVTM and CDR2 ANQGSEA. V shed 0 bases, J shed 1 base, and the junction held 10 bases outside the gene matches. The chain's CDR3 is CSVEDMSSGEGTDTQYF. The CDR3 coding sequence is TGCAGCGTTGAAGATATGAGCAGCGGGGAGGGCACAGATACGCAGTATTTT.

The chain joins TRBV12-5 to TRBJ1-3; D ambiguous. CDR1 is LGHNT and CDR2 is FRNRAP in the germline V gene. The CDR3 contains 13 residues. The V gene lost 6 bases and the J gene lost 4 bases, with 10 bases spanning the gap. CDR3 nucleotide sequence: TGTGCTAGTGGCCTCGGACGGGGAAACACCATATATTTT. Its protein is CASGLGRGNTIYF.